This TCR beta chain appears in the sequencing data of a study of blood T cell repertoires in COVID-19. In the study overall: Collection of acute and convalescent COVID-19 samples took place in the United States, Italy and Spain. In each case, the material was cDNA or gDNA derived from T cells, B-cell-depleted T cells, or PBMCs.

CDR1 is SGHRS, CDR2 YFSETQ, per germline. V lost 3 bases and J lost 4; bases outside the gene matches: 3. The CDR3 sequence is 13 residues long. In this sample, this clone turned up a few times. Sequencing used immunoSEQ multiplex PCR; TCRdb keeps in-frame clones, though not all of them. Seen here are 150,000 to 200,000 clones, approximately 85% observed once, and the top ten hold about a tenth. J is TRBJ1-2 and V is TRBV5-1; 7 bases fit TRBD1. This receptor was obtained from a human donor with active or convalescent COVID-19. The donor label of this sample is uncertain. Sequencing was carried out using peripheral blood. DNA of the CDR3: TGCGCCAGCAGCTACGGGGACAGCTATGGCTACACCTTC. Its protein is CASSYGDSYGYTF.